The 29 T cell receptor beta chains in this list originate from one sample, sequenced in a study of OX40 agonist ivuxolimab in advanced cancers. TCRdb keeps only in-frame clones here, not all; method: immunoSEQ multiplex PCR. The sample lists tens of thousands of clones, 88% occurring once. The specimen was CD4+ or CD8+ T cells sorted from blood, collected in a trial of the OX40 agonist ivuxolimab. These receptors were collected from an adult with an advanced solid tumor such as melanoma, head and neck, liver or kidney cancer.

The J gene is TRBJ1-5, the V gene TRBV5-1, with 11 bases identical to TRBD1. Germline V CDR1 and CDR2: SGHRS, YFSETQ. There are 17 residues in the CDR3. After removal of 4 bases from V and 2 bases from J, the junction contained 8 bases not matched to a gene. The CDR3 DNA sequence: TGCGCCAGCAGCCTCGGGACAGGGGGAGGGGGCAATCAGCCCCAGCATTTT. As protein: CASSLGTGGGGNQPQHF.

The gene calls are TRBV2 and TRBJ2-2; 9 bases map to TRBD2. Trimming at V came to 6 bases and at J to 7 bases, leaving 6 bases not matched to a gene. The CDR3 length is 14 residues. Germline loops: CDR1 SNHLY, CDR2 FYNNEI. The CDR3: CASRGSGSGGELFF. Written as DNA, the CDR3 is TGTGCCAGCAGGGGTAGCGGGAGTGGCGGGGAGCTGTTTTTT.

The chain carries TRBV7-2 and TRBJ2-1; D possibly matches TRBD1 or TRBD2 (5 bases each). Trimming cost V 8 bases and J 4 bases, with 18 bases left between them. Germline V gives CDR1 SGHTA, CDR2 FQGNSA. The length of the CDR3 is 15 residues. The CDR3 region is CASRASGTAYNEQFF. DNA for the CDR3: TGTGCCAGCCGAGCTTCTGGGACGGCTTACAATGAGCAGTTCTTC.

CDR3: CASPAGTGGLDEQFF. The CDR3 region has the DNA TGTGCCAGTCCTGCCGGGACAGGGGGCTTGGATGAGCAGTTCTTC. The V call is TRBV28, the J call TRBJ2-1, with 12 bases lining up with TRBD1. The CDR3 has 15 residues. Trimming took 9 bases from V and 8 from J; bases not matched to a gene: 11. Germline V gene sequence: CDR1 MDHEN, CDR2 SYDVKM. Looking up the rest from reference TRBV28 and TRBJ2-1 gives the full variable domain: DVKVTQSSRYLVKRTGEKVFLECVQDMDHENMFWYRQDPGLGLRLIYFSYDVKMKEKGDIPEGYSVSREKKERFSLILESASTNQTSMYLCASPAGTGGLDEQFFGPGTRLTVL.

J is TRBJ1-4 and V is TRBV28; D is unclear. Germline V gene sequence: CDR1 MDHEN, CDR2 SYDVKM. The V and J ends lost 8 bases and 6 bases respectively, with 7 bases between them. The CDR3 spans 11 residues. CDR3 nucleotide sequence: TGTGCCAGCCGAAGGGATGAAAAACTGTTTTTT. Its translation: CASRRDEKLFF.

Relative to its sample, this clone is medium-sized. The rearrangement links TRBV11-3 to TRBJ2-3, with TRBD1 matching over 9 bases. Germline CDR1 reads SGHNT; CDR2 reads YENEEA. Losses at the gene ends were 5 bases for V and 4 bases for J; bases not matched to a gene: 4. This CDR3 comprises 14 residues. CDR3 coding DNA: TGTGCCAGCAGCGGAACAGGGGGCGCAGATACGCAGTATTTT. Translation: CASSGTGGADTQYF. Complete variable domain (other parts from reference TRBV11-3 and TRBJ2-3): EAGVVQSPRYKIIEKKQPVAFWCNPISGHNTLYWYLQNLGQGPELLIRYENEEAVDDSQLPKDRFSAERLKGVDSTLKIQPAELGDSAVYLCASSGTGGADTQYFGPGTRLTVL.

The chain combines TRBV2 with TRBJ2-1; TRBD2 matches at 10 bases. This CDR3 has 15 amino acids. Trimming at V came to 2 bases and at J to 9 bases, leaving 7 bases not matched to a gene. The germline V gene has CDR1 SNHLY and CDR2 FYNNEI. Here the CDR3 reads CASSETTSGLGEQFF. Here the CDR3 DNA reads TGTGCCAGCAGTGAAACGACTAGCGGGCTCGGTGAGCAGTTCTTC.

The V call is TRBV6-5, the J call TRBJ2-1; TRBD2 is a possible D gene (6 bases). V lost 6 bases, J lost 0 bases, and 12 bases lay in between. The CDR3 runs 15 residues. Germline CDR1 is MNHEY and CDR2 is SVGAGI. The DNA of the CDR3 is TGTGCCAGCAGCTCCCGGGGGTTCTCCTACAATGAGCAGTTCTTC. This gives the protein CASSSRGFSYNEQFF.

This chain joins TRBV5-4 and TRBJ2-7, with TRBD1 identical over 8 bases. The V gene end was trimmed by 1 base and the J gene end by 3 bases; junction bases not matched to a gene: 3. Per germline, CDR1 SGHNT and CDR2 YYREEE (reference sequence). The CDR3 extends over 14 amino acids. CDR3 nucleotide sequence: TGTGCCAGCAGCTTGACCGGGACAGGCTACGAGCAGTACTTC. This encodes CASSLTGTGYEQYF.

The J gene is TRBJ2-7, the V gene TRBV28; D may be TRBD1 (5 bases). Germline CDR1 and CDR2: MDHEN and SYDVKM. V dropped 2 bases and J dropped 3 bases, with 5 bases sitting between them. The CDR3 is 12 amino acids. The CDR3 protein is CASSLDSYEQYF. In DNA, the CDR3 is TGTGCCAGCAGTTTAGACAGCTACGAGCAGTACTTC.

The chain combines TRBV2 with TRBJ2-7, with 7 bases identical to TRBD2. The CDR3 has 15 amino acids. Germline CDR1 and CDR2: SNHLY and FYNNEI. Trimming took 8 bases from V and 5 from J; bases not matched to a gene: 15. This CDR3 reads CASPKSGGGRDEQYF. The CDR3, as DNA: TGTGCCAGCCCAAAATCGGGTGGCGGGAGAGACGAGCAGTACTTC.

This rearrangement joins TRBV9 to TRBJ1-2; D remains ambiguous. Germline lookup yields CDR1 SGDLS and CDR2 YYNGEE. The V end lost 0 bases, the J end lost 13 bases, and 10 bases lay between the germline ends. The CDR3 covers 11 residues. The DNA of the CDR3 is TGTGCCAGCAGCGTAGGTTCACGAAGCACCTTC. Amino acids: CASSVGSRSTF.

The chain links TRBV6-5 to TRBJ1-2, with 7 bases identical to TRBD1. V gave up 3 bases and J gave up 7 bases; unmatched junction bases: 14. The CDR3 runs to 16 residues. Germline assignment: CDR1 MNHEY and CDR2 SVGAGI. The CDR3 DNA reads TGTGCCAGCAGTTATCTCGGGACAGCCGCGCGGCGTGGCTACACCTTC. Translated: CASSYLGTAARRGYTF.

This chain uses TRBV18 with TRBJ2-1, with 7 nucleotides matching TRBD1. CDR1 and CDR2 (germline): KGHSH, LQKENI. Germline trimming cut 6 bases from V and 8 bases from J; bases unmatched to any gene: 4. The CDR3 has 12 amino acids. CDR3 amino acids: CASSPDRDEQFF. The CDR3 DNA reads as TGTGCCAGCTCTCCCGACAGGGATGAGCAGTTCTTC.

The V gene is TRBV5-4, the J gene TRBJ2-1; 12 bases map to TRBD2. The V gene's germline CDR1 is SGHNT and CDR2 YYREEE (reference sequence). The V and J ends lost 5 bases and 0 bases, in that order; junction bases with no gene match: 9. This CDR3 contains 18 residues. In DNA form, the CDR3 reads TGTGCCAGCAGGAAGACTAGCGGGAGCTTGAGCTCCTACAATGAGCAGTTCTTC. Its translation is CASRKTSGSLSSYNEQFF. Complete variable domain (other parts from reference TRBV5-4 and TRBJ2-1): ETGVTQSPTHLIKTRGQQVTLRCSSQSGHNTVSWYQQALGQGPQFIFQYYREEENGRGNFPPRFSGLQFPNYSSELNVNALELDDSALYLCASRKTSGSLSSYNEQFFGPGTRLTVL.

The CDR3 coding sequence is TGTGCCAGCACCTTTTCTAGGGGCGAGCAGTACTTC. As protein: CASTFSRGEQYF. The V call is TRBV7-9, the J call TRBJ2-5; possible D gene TRBD1, 5 bases. Gene TRBJ2-7 matches the end of the DNA better, so the J call may be wrong. The CDR3 runs to 12 residues. Germline values: CDR1 SEHNR, CDR2 FQNEAQ (reference sequence).

The V and J genes are TRBV11-2 and TRBJ2-2; TRBD1 agrees at 9 bases. The CDR3 sequence is 15 residues long. J gave up 6 bases and V 7 bases, and 9 bases lay outside the gene matches. The germline V gene has CDR1 SGHAT and CDR2 FQNNGV. Here the CDR3 DNA reads TGTGCCAGCAAAGGGGGACAGGGACGGGCCGGGGAGCTGTTTTTT. Residues: CASKGGQGRAGELFF.

This sequence joins TRBV6-5 and TRBJ2-7; 9 bases match TRBD1. J gave up 4 bases and V 6 bases, and 7 bases lay outside the gene matches. The CDR3 contains 14 residues. Germline V gene lookup returns CDR1 MNHEY and CDR2 SVGAGI. CDR3 protein: CASSHRGLDYEQYF. The CDR3 DNA reads TGTGCCAGCAGCCACAGGGGGCTGGATTACGAGCAGTACTTC.

The V and J genes are TRBV7-3 and TRBJ2-5, with D tentatively TRBD1 or TRBD2 (6 bases each). The germline V and J ends were trimmed by 5 bases and 5 bases, with 18 bases remaining between them. This CDR3 comprises 15 residues. Germline V gives CDR1 SGHTA, CDR2 FQGTGA. Written as DNA, the CDR3 is TGTGCCAGCAGCCAACGAGGGGGGCTGGGGGAGACCCAGTACTTC. Protein: CASSQRGGLGETQYF.

The rearrangement uses TRBV28 and TRBJ2-7; D uncertain. This CDR3 comprises 12 residues. V lost 2 bases and J lost 1, with 3 bases in between. CDR1 is MDHEN and CDR2 is SYDVKM in the germline V gene. This CDR3 is CASSLVSYEQYF. DNA for the CDR3: TGTGCCAGCAGTTTAGTTTCCTACGAGCAGTACTTC.

This chain uses TRBV7-2 with TRBJ2-7; 7 bases match TRBD2. Germline CDR1 reads SGHTA; CDR2 reads FQGNSA. The CDR3 extends over 16 amino acids. J gave up 4 bases and V 4 bases, and 13 bases lay outside the gene matches. CDR3 nucleotide sequence: TGTGCCAGCAGCTCACCCTACTCAAGCGGGGCGTACGAGCAGTACTTC. Amino acid sequence: CASSSPYSSGAYEQYF.

This chain joins TRBV5-4 and TRBJ2-7; a possible D gene is TRBD2 (7 bases). V was clipped by 6 bases and J by 2 bases, with 15 bases between them. The germline V gene encodes CDR1 SGHNT and CDR2 YYREEE (reference sequence). CDR3 length equals 14 residues. CDR3 coding DNA: TGTGCCAGCAAAGGGGGGGCCGGTCCCTACGAGCAGTACTTC. It yields the protein CASKGGAGPYEQYF.

J is TRBJ2-3 and V is TRBV29-1, with 8 bases that match TRBD1. Germline CDR1 reads SQVTM; CDR2 reads ANQGSEA. After removal of 8 bases from V and 6 bases from J, the junction contained 4 bases not matched to a gene. The CDR3 is 11 amino acids. The CDR3 region has the DNA TGCAGCTCCCGACAGGGGGATACGCAGTATTTT. It codes for CSSRQGDTQYF.

This clone has a single count. The chain has TRBV7-2 and TRBJ2-6; no clear D. CDR1 and CDR2 (germline): SGHTA, FQGNSA. The CDR3 totals 16 residues. V gave up 2 bases and J gave up 4 bases, with 12 bases separating them. Here the CDR3 DNA reads TGTGCCAGCAGCTTAAGGGCAGCTATAGGGGCCAACGTCCTGACTTTC. This translates into CASSLRAAIGANVLTF.

The chain combines TRBV7-9 with TRBJ2-2, with D uncertain. The CDR3 runs 14 residues. Between the trimmed V and J ends, which lost 2 bases and 1 base, there was a span of 5 bases. The germline gives CDR1 SEHNR, CDR2 FQNEAQ (reference sequence). In DNA form, the CDR3 reads TGTGCCAGCAGCTTACTAGAGAACACCGGGGAGCTGTTTTTT. Translation gives CASSLLENTGELFF.

The chain is built from TRBV29-1 and TRBJ2-3, with 9 bases fitting TRBD2. The ends lost 7 bases at V and 0 bases at J; junction bases unmatched: 5. The germline CDR1 and CDR2 sequences are SQVTM and ANQGSEA. The CDR3 is 14 residues long. This chain's CDR3 is CSAALAGSTDTQYF. CDR3 sequence (DNA): TGCAGCGCGGCGCTAGCGGGAAGCACAGATACGCAGTATTTT.

The chain links TRBV4-3 to TRBJ1-6; D is unclear. Germline values: CDR1 LGHNA, CDR2 YSLEER. Trimming stripped 5 bases from V and 9 bases from J, with 14 bases between. This CDR3 is 14 amino acids long. Here the CDR3 reads CASSEEHLGSPLHF. The CDR3 DNA is TGCGCCAGCAGCGAGGAACACCTTGGTTCACCCCTCCACTTT.

The chain links TRBV4-3 to TRBJ1-2; 7 bases map to TRBD1. CDR3 length: 15 residues. CDR1 and CDR2 from the germline V gene are LGHNA and YSLEER. Trimming cost V 3 bases and J 4 bases; bases outside gene matches: 8. The CDR3 sequence: CASSHGGQTLYGYTF. The CDR3 bases are TGCGCCAGCAGCCACGGGGGACAGACTCTCTATGGCTACACCTTC.

The chain links TRBV5-4 to TRBJ1-2, with 10 nucleotides matching TRBD1. V trimming: 0 bases; J trimming: 7 bases; junction bases outside the gene matches: 12. The CDR3 covers 17 residues. Germline CDR1 reads SGHNT; CDR2 reads YYREEE (reference sequence). CDR3 region: CASSLGLTGTGVAGYTF. CDR3 in DNA: TGTGCCAGCAGCTTGGGGCTAACCGGGACAGGGGTGGCTGGCTACACCTTC. Full variable domain (rest looked up from reference TRBV5-4 and TRBJ1-2): ETGVTQSPTHLIKTRGQQVTLRCSSQSGHNTVSWYQQALGQGPQFIFQYYREEENGRGNFPPRFSGLQFPNYSSELNVNALELDDSALYLCASSLGLTGTGVAGYTFGSGTRLTVV.